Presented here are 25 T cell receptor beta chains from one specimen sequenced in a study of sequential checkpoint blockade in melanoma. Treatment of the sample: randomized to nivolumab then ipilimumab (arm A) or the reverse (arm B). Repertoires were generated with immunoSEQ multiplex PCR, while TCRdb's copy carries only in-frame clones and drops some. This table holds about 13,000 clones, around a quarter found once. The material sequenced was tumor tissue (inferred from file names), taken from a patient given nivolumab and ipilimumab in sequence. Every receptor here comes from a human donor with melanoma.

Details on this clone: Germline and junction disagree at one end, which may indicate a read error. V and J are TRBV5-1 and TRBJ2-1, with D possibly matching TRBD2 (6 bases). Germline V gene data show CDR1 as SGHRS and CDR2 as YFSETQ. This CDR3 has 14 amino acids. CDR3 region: CASSSYLANNEQFF. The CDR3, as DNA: TGCGCCAGTAGCTCGTACCTAGCGAATAATGAGCAGTTCTTC.

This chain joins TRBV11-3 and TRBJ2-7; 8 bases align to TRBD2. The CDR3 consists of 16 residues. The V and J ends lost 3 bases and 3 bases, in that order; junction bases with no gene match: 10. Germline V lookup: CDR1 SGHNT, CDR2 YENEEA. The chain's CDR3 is CASSFTPREGFYEQYF. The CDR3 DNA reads TGTGCCAGCAGCTTTACCCCCCGGGAGGGCTTCTACGAGCAGTACTTC.

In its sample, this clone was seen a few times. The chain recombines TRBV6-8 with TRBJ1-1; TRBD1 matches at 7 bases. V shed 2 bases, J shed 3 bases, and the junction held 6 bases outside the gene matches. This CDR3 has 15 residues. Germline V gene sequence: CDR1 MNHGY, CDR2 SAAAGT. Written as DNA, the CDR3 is TGTGCCAGCAGTTACACGTTTACAGGGGACACTGAAGCTTTCTTT. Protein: CASSYTFTGDTEAFF.

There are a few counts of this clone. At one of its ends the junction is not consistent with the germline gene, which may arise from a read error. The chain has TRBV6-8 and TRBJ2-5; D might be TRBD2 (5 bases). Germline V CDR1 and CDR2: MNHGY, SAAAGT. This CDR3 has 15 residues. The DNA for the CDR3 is TGTGCCATCAGTGACTCCGAAGTAGAGGGAGAGACCCAGTACTTC. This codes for CAISDSEVEGETQYF.

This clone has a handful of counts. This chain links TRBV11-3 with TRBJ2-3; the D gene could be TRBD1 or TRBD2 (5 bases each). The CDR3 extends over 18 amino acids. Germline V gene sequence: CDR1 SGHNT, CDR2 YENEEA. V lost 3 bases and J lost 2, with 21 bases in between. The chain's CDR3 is CASSLDEGNLLDTDTQYF. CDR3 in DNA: TGTGCCAGCAGCTTGGATGAGGGGAACCTCCTTGACACAGATACGCAGTATTTT.

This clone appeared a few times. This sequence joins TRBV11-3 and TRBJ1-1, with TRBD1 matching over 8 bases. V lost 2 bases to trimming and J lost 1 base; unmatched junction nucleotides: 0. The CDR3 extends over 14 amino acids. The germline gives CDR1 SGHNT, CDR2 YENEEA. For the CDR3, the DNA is TGTGCCAGCAGCTTACAGGGGGCGAACACTGAAGCTTTCTTT. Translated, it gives CASSLQGANTEAFF.

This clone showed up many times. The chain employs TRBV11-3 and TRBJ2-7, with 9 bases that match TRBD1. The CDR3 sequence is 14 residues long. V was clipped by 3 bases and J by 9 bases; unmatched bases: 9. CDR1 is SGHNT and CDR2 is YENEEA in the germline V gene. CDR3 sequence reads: CASSFEGTGLGQYF. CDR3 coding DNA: TGTGCCAGCAGCTTTGAAGGGACAGGGCTCGGGCAGTACTTC.

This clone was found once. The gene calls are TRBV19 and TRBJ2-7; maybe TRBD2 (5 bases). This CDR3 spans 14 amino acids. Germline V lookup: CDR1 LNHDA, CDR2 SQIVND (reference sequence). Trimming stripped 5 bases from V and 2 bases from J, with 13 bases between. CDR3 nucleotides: TGTGCCAGTAGTCCCGGACTGGTGACCTACGAGCAGTACTTC. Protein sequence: CASSPGLVTYEQYF.

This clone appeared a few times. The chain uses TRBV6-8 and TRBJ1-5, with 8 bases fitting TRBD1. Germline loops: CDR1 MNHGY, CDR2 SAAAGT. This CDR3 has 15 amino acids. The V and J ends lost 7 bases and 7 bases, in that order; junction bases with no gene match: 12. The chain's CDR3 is CASKAQGAAAQPQHF. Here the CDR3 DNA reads TGTGCCAGCAAAGCCCAGGGGGCCGCGGCGCAGCCCCAGCATTTT.

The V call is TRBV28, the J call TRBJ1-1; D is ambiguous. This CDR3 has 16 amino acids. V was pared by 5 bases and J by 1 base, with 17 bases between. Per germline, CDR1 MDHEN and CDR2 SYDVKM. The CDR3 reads CASSPRTFLSNTEAFF. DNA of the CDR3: TGTGCCAGCAGTCCTCGGACTTTCCTGTCGAACACTGAAGCTTTCTTT.

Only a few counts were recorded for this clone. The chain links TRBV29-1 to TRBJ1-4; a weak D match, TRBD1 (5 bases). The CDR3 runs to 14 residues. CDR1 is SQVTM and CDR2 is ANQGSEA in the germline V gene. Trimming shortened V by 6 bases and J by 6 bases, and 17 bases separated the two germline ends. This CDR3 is CSVTVRDHYEKLFF. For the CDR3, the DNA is TGCAGCGTCACCGTTAGGGACCACTATGAAAAACTGTTTTTT.

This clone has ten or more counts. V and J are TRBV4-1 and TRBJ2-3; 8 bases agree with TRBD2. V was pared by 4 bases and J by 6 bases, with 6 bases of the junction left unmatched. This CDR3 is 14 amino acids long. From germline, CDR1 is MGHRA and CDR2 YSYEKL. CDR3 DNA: TGCGCCAGCAGCCCTGCGGGGGGCCCCGATACGCAGTATTTT. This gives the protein CASSPAGGPDTQYF.

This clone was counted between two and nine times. CDR3 protein: CASSREFTEAFF. The DNA for the CDR3 is TGTGCCAGTAGTAGGGAGTTTACTGAAGCTTTCTTT. The V gene is TRBV19, the J gene TRBJ1-1; D is ambiguous. The ends were cut back, 4 bases at V and 5 bases at J, with 8 bases in the middle. Germline V gene sequence: CDR1 LNHDA, CDR2 SQIVND (reference sequence). The CDR3 is 12 amino acids.

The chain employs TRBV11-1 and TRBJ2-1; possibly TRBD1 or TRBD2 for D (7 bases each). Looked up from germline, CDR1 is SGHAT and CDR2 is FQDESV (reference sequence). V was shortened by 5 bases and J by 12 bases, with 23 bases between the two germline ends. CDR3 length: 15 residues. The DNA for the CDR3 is TGTGCCAGCAGCGCAGGGGGGGTACAACGACTGCGGCAGTTCTTC. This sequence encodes CASSAGGVQRLRQFF.

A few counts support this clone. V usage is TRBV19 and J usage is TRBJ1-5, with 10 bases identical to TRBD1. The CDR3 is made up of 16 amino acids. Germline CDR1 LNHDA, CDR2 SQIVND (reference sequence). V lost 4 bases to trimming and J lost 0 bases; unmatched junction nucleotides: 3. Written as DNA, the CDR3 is TGTGCCAGTAGTACGAGGACAGGGGGTAGCAATCAGCCCCAGCATTTT. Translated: CASSTRTGGSNQPQHF.

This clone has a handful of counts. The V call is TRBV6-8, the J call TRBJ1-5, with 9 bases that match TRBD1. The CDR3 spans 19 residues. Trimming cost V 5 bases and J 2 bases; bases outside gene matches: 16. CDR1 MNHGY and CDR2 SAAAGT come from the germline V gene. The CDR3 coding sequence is TGTGCCAGCAGTCCCTGGGGGACAGGGAAAGTGTATGGCAATCAGCCCCAGCATTTT. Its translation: CASSPWGTGKVYGNQPQHF.

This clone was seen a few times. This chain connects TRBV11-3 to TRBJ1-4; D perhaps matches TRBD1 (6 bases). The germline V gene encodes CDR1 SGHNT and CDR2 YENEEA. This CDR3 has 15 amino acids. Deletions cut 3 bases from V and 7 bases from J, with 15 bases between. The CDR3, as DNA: TGTGCCAGCAGCTTGGATGTGGGGGCAGGTGAAAAACTGTTTTTT. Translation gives CASSLDVGAGEKLFF.

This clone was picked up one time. The CDR3 loop is CASSPMTSTDTQYF. The CDR3 nucleotides are TGCGCCAGCAGCCCCATGACTAGCACAGATACGCAGTATTTT. The chain recombines TRBV5-1 with TRBJ2-3; no reliable D call. V lost 4 bases to trimming and J lost 0 bases, with 9 bases between them. Germline CDR1 and CDR2: SGHRS and YFSETQ. The CDR3 loop spans 14 amino acids.

DNA for the CDR3: TGTGCCAGCAGCAAGACAACCGGGGAGCTGTTTTTT. This gives the protein CASSKTTGELFF. The chain combines TRBV28 with TRBJ2-2; D is unclear. Germline V CDR1 and CDR2: MDHEN, SYDVKM. Between the trimmed V and J ends, which lost 6 bases and 5 bases, there was a span of 7 bases. This CDR3 has 12 amino acids.

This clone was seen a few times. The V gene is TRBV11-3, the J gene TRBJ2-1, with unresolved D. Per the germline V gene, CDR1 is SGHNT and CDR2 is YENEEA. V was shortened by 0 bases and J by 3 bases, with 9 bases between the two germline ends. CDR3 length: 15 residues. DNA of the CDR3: TGTGCCAGCAGCTTAGATGTCTCCTACTACAATGAGCAGTTCTTC. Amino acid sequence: CASSLDVSYYNEQFF. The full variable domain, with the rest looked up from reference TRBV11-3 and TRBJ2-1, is EAGVVQSPRYKIIEKKQPVAFWCNPISGHNTLYWYLQNLGQGPELLIRYENEEAVDDSQLPKDRFSAERLKGVDSTLKIQPAELGDSAVYLCASSLDVSYYNEQFFGPGTRLTVL.

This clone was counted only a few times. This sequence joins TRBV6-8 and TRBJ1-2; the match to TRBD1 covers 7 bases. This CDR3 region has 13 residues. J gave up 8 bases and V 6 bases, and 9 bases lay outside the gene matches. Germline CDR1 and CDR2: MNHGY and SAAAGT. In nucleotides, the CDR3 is TGTGCCAGCAGCCGAACCCCGGGACAGGGCTACACCTTC. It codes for CASSRTPGQGYTF.

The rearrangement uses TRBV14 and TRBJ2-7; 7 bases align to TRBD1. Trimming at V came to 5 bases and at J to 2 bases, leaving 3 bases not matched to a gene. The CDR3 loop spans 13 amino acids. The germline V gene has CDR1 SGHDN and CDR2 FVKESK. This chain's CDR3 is CASSDRVAYEQYF. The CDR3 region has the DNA TGTGCCAGCAGCGACAGGGTGGCCTACGAGCAGTACTTC.

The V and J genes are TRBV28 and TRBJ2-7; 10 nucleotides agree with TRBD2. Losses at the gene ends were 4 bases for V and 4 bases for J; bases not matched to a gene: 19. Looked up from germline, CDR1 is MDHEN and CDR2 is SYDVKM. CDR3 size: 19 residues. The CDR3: CASSSFQKAGTSVSYEQYF. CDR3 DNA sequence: TGTGCCAGCAGTTCATTCCAAAAGGCCGGGACTAGCGTTTCGTACGAGCAGTACTTC.

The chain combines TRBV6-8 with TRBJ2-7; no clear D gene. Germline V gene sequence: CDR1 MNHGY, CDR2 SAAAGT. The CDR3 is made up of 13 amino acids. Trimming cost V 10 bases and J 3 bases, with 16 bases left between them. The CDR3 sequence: CATSGLIGYEQYF. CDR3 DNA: TGTGCCACTTCGGGTTTGATTGGCTACGAGCAGTACTTC.

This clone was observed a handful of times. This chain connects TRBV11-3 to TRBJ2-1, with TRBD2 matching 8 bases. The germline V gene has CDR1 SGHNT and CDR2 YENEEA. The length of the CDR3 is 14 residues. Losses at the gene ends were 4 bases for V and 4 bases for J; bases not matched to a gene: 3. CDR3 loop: CASSWAGGYNEQFF. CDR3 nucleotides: TGTGCCAGCAGCTGGGCGGGGGGTTACAATGAGCAGTTCTTC.